This TCR beta chain was obtained from a study of OX40 agonist ivuxolimab in advanced cancers. Study summary: Three patients had partial responses: one hepatocellular carcinoma, two cutaneous melanoma.

This CDR3 region has 16 residues. Germline assignment: CDR1 SEHNR and CDR2 FQNEAQ (reference sequence). V was pared by 2 bases and J by 2 bases, with 6 bases of the junction left unmatched. This clone was detected a few times. Its antigen is unknown. General study findings and limits: At 0.1 to 3.0 mg/kg and by week 6, clonal expansion occurred in CD4+ and CD8+ blood T cells. CD8+ T cells averaged more expanded clones than CD4+.

Peripheral blood came from all dose cohorts at three timepoints. The data were produced by immunoSEQ multiplex PCR, yet TCRdb's version contains in-frame clones alone and is incomplete. The sample includes 78,000 or so clones, 88% seen only once; the top ten take roughly 0.72%. V is TRBV7-9 and J is TRBJ2-3; the match to TRBD2 covers 8 bases. The sequence was obtained from an adult with an advanced solid tumor such as melanoma, head and neck, liver or kidney cancer. The starting material was CD4+ or CD8+ T cells sorted from blood, obtained in a trial of the OX40 agonist ivuxolimab. Written as DNA, the CDR3 is TGTGCCAGCAGCTTACCTCTAGCGGGTTTCACAGATACGCAGTATTTT. It translates to CASSLPLAGFTDTQYF.